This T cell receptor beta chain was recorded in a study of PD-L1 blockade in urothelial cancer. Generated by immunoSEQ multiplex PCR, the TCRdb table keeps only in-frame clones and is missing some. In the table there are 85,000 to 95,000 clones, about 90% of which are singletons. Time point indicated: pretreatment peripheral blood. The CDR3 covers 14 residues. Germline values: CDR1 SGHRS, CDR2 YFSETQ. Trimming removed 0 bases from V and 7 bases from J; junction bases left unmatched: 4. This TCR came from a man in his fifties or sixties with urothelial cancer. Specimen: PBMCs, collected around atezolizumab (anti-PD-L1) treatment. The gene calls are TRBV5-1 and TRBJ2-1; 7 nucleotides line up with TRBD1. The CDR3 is CASSLVGQRNEQFF. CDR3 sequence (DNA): TGCGCCAGCAGCTTGGTGGGACAGCGAAATGAGCAGTTCTTC. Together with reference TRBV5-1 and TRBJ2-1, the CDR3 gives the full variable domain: KAGVTQTPRYLIKTRGQQVTLSCSPISGHRSVSWYQQTPGQGLQFLFEYFSETQRNKGNFPGRFSGRQFSNSRSEMNVSTLELGDSALYLCASSLVGQRNEQFFGPGTRLTVL.